This T cell receptor (beta chain) came from a study of immune characterization of retroperitoneal liposarcoma. One entry per CDR3 protein, called by TCRdb with MiXCR from the PCR reads. The sample carries about 8,200 distinct CDR3 sequences, 35% to 45% recorded once. The sequenced sample consisted of tumor tissue. This receptor was identified in a male donor with retroperitoneal liposarcoma.

In DNA, the CDR3 is TGTGCCAGCAGCTCTTTAGCGGGAGGGCCGGGCAATGAGCAGTTCTTC. This encodes CASSSLAGGPGNEQFF. The J gene is TRBJ2-1, the V gene TRBV7-6, with 11 bases fitting TRBD2. With V trimmed by 4 bases and J by 6 bases, 8 bases remained unmatched. Germline CDR1 reads SGHVS; CDR2 reads FNYEAQ. The CDR3 is made up of 16 amino acids. The variable domain in full, completed from reference TRBV7-6 and TRBJ2-1, reads GAGVSQSPRYKVTKRGQDVALRCDPISGHVSLYWYRQALGQGPEFLTYFNYEAQQDKSGLPNDRFSAERPEGSISTLTIQRTEQRDSAMYRCASSSLAGGPGNEQFFGPGTRLTVL.